These T cell receptor beta chains were read from a single sample in a study of T cells after yellow fever vaccination. Using its own MiXCR run on the 5' RACE reads, TCRdb lists one record per CDR3 protein. The sample carries about 630,000 distinct CDR3 sequences, around 12% recorded once. The input for sequencing was PBMCs, taken on the day of the yellow fever booster vaccination. All receptors come from a young man who received the YFV17D yellow fever vaccine. CDR3s include the opening cysteine and the closing phenylalanine or tryptophan. A D gene is named only where the DNA matches it firmly. Clone size is not always given. Where it is, it says once, few, many or a class for expanded clones.

clone_size: few
j_call: TRBJ2-1
d_call: .
v_call: TRBV9
cdr3_nt: TGTGCCAGCAGCGTAGGAGTAGCGATCTCCTACAATGAGCAGTTCTTC
cdr3_aa: CASSVGVAISYNEQFF

clone_size: few
j_call: TRBJ2-7
d_call: TRBD2
v_call: TRBV20-1
cdr3_nt: TGCAGTGCTAGAAAACCGGGACTAGCCTACGAGCAGTACTTC
cdr3_aa: CSARKPGLAYEQYF

clone_size: few
j_call: TRBJ2-7
d_call: TRBD1
v_call: TRBV12-3/TRBV12-4
cdr3_nt: TGTGCCAGCACCGCTCGACAGGGGGCCGTCGAAGAGCAGTACTTC
cdr3_aa: CASTARQGAVEEQYF

clone_size: few
j_call: TRBJ2-1
d_call: TRBD1
v_call: TRBV5-6
cdr3_nt: TGTGCCAGCAGCTTGCCGGGACAGGCGATCAATGAGCAGTTCTTC
cdr3_aa: CASSLPGQAINEQFF

clone_size: many
j_call: TRBJ2-5
d_call: TRBD1
v_call: TRBV5-1
cdr3_nt: TGCGCCAGCAGCGTTGGACAGGGGGCGGTGGAGACCCAGTACTTC
cdr3_aa: CASSVGQGAVETQYF

clone_size: .
j_call: TRBJ1-6
d_call: .
v_call: TRBV12-3/TRBV12-4
cdr3_nt: TGTGCCAGCAGCGGGGACGGCGATAATTCACCCCTCCACTTT
cdr3_aa: CASSGDGDNSPLHF

clone_size: few
j_call: TRBJ2-3
d_call: TRBD2
v_call: TRBV27
cdr3_nt: TGTGCCAGCAGTTTAACAATAGCGGGTTCGCAGTATTTT
cdr3_aa: CASSLTIAGSQYF

clone_size: few
j_call: TRBJ2-7
d_call: TRBD1
v_call: TRBV28
cdr3_nt: TGTGCCAGCAGTTCACAATCGCCAGGGACAGAGTTC
cdr3_aa: CASSSQSPGTEF

clone_size: few
j_call: TRBJ1-5
d_call: .
v_call: TRBV18
cdr3_nt: TGTGCCAGCTCACCGAACGCGGGAGGCCAGCCCCAGCATTTT
cdr3_aa: CASSPNAGGQPQHF

clone_size: few
j_call: TRBJ2-7
d_call: .
v_call: TRBV18
cdr3_nt: TGTGCCAGCTCACTTTCCACGGAGAGCTCCTACGAGCAGTACTTC
cdr3_aa: CASSLSTESSYEQYF

clone_size: .
j_call: TRBJ2-1
d_call: .
v_call: TRBV20-1
cdr3_nt: TGCAGTGCTAGGGGAGTTCGGGGATCTGGGAATGAGCAGTTCTTC
cdr3_aa: CSARGVRGSGNEQFF

clone_size: few
j_call: TRBJ2-7
d_call: TRBD1
v_call: TRBV6-1
cdr3_nt: TGTGCCCGCGGTAGGGACAGCTCCTACGAGCAGTACTTC
cdr3_aa: CARGRDSSYEQYF

clone_size: once
j_call: TRBJ1-4
d_call: .
v_call: TRBV7-2
cdr3_nt: TGTGCCAGCAGCCCCCCGGGCCGCCGTGAAAAACTGTTTTTT
cdr3_aa: CASSPPGRREKLFF

clone_size: .
j_call: TRBJ2-1
d_call: TRBD2
v_call: TRBV20-1
cdr3_nt: TGCAGTGCTCCTACTAGCGGGAGGGGGAATGAGCAGTTCTTC
cdr3_aa: CSAPTSGRGNEQFF

clone_size: few
j_call: TRBJ2-2
d_call: TRBD2
v_call: TRBV11-1
cdr3_nt: TGTGCCAGCAGCTCACCTTCGACTAGCGGCGACCCAACCGGGGAGCTGTTTTTT
cdr3_aa: CASSSPSTSGDPTGELFF

clone_size: few
j_call: TRBJ2-1
d_call: .
v_call: TRBV20-1
cdr3_nt: TGCAGTGCCTCCGCGATCAGCCTCTCGAGCTCCTACAATGAGCAGTTCTTC
cdr3_aa: CSASAISLSSSYNEQFF

clone_size: .
j_call: TRBJ2-7
d_call: TRBD2
v_call: TRBV20-1
cdr3_nt: TGCAGTGCTAGAGGTAGTAGCGGGGATTTCTACGAGCAGTACTTC
cdr3_aa: CSARGSSGDFYEQYF